This T cell receptor beta chain was captured by sequencing in a study of T cells in Graves' hyperthyroidism and ophthalmopathy. CDR1 is SEHNR, CDR2 FQNEAQ, per germline (reference sequence). V gave up 2 bases and J gave up 4 bases; unmatched junction bases: 4. The CDR3 runs 14 residues. Template material for amplifying TCR beta CDR3 regions consisted of RNA transcripts. When the TCR CDR3 underwent first-round RT-PCR, the HTBI primer set was used. TCRdb reprocessed the multiplex PCR reads via MiXCR and lists one record per CDR3 protein. The sample has 450,000 to 700,000 distinct CDR3 sequences, roughly 50% seen once.

Sequencing input: peripheral blood or thyroid tissue (not recorded which). The chain carries TRBV7-9 and TRBJ2-7, with 8 bases that match TRBD2. This receptor was taken from a woman between 18 and 29 years old with Graves' hyperthyroidism. For the CDR3, the DNA is TGTGCCAGCAGCTTAATAGCGGGACAATACGAGCAGTACTTC. Its translation is CASSLIAGQYEQYF.